This T cell receptor beta chain was observed in a study of CXCR3-negative and CXCR3-positive naive CD8 T cells. Points on this clonotype: Its specificity is not known.

The study made its TRB cDNA libraries by 5' RACE, adding UMI labels. TCRdb reprocessed the 5' RACE reads, keeping one entry per CDR3 protein, no DNA. The sample totals tens of thousands of distinct CDR3 sequences. Whole-study findings and limits: Researchers reported similar TRBV-TRBJ usage in naive CXCR3-negative and CXCR3-positive cells, though memory differed. Diversity in memory CD8+ cells fell much lower than the comparably high levels seen in both naive subsets. Naive subsets did not differ in surface CD5, and TRB CDR3 properties served to infer TCR strength.

The CDR3 spans 15 residues. Germline values: CDR1 SGHRS, CDR2 YFSETQ. Each CD8+ T cell subset was sorted in triplicate, around 300,000 cells each. The sequence derives from a human donor in good health. Some clones in this sample may be carry-over from other donors' samples. Input material: memory CD8+ T cells from blood. The chain combines TRBV5-1 with TRBJ2-5; TCRdb's D call of TRBD1 is untestable without DNA. The CDR3 protein is CASSLEGSPGETQYF.